The T cell receptor beta chain described here comes from a study of Ad26.COV2.S vaccination and SARS-CoV-2 variants. At the level of the study: Donor got 5x10^10 or 1x10^11 viral particles of Ad26.COV2.S.

A remark on this clone: What it recognizes is unknown. This likely traces to a read error, being one base from a far larger clone.

TCRdb keeps only in-frame clones here, not all; method: immunoSEQ multiplex PCR. The sample lists a few hundred thousand clones, roughly 90% seen once, with less than 4% in the top ten. Study-level results: Measurement of non-spike TCR breadth gave similar results in vaccine and placebo recipients. Compared with placebo recipients, vaccine recipients had higher spike-specific TCR breadth.

Trimming removed 1 base from V and 6 bases from J, with 8 bases in between. The CDR3 spans 14 residues. CDR1 is SGHDT, CDR2 YYEEEE, per germline. The treatment: around 19 received Ad26.COV2.S at low or high dose, single or two shots; 5 received placebo; per-sample allocation not given. Specimens were obtained on day 63 following the first vaccine or placebo injection. This sample comprised peripheral blood, obtained in a trial of Ad26.COV2.S vaccine versus placebo. The chain couples TRBV5-6 to TRBJ1-6, with D perhaps TRBD1 (6 bases). The origin of this receptor is a person aged 18-60 years who received the Ad26.COV2.S COVID-19 vaccine or a placebo. CDR3 residues: CASSLTGINSPLHF. The CDR3 DNA follows: TGTGCCAGCAGCTTGACAGGGATTAATTCACCCCTCCACTTT.